Listed below are T cell receptor beta chains from one sample, sequenced in a study of beta chain features in type 1 diabetes. Assay used: immunoSEQ multiplex PCR; TCRdb lists only in-frame clones, some missing. This table holds 200,000 to 250,000 clones, about 11% found once. The sequenced sample consisted of central memory CD4+ T cells from blood. These receptors were taken from a man in his late teens or twenties in good health. CDR3s include the opening cysteine and the closing phenylalanine or tryptophan. D genes are given only for firm matches. Rows may omit the clone size; those that give it use once, few, many or a size class.

TRBV6-6	few	TRBJ2-7	-	CASSYGSRYEQYF	TGTGCCAGCAGTTACGGGAGCCGCTACGAGCAGTACTTC
TRBV6-6	-	TRBJ1-1	-	CASSYSTGAWDTEAFF	TGTGCCAGCAGTTACTCGACCGGGGCATGGGACACTGAAGCTTTCTTT
TRBV6-6	-	TRBJ2-1	TRBD2	CASRGGSSYNEQFF	TGTGCCAGCAGAGGCGGGAGCTCCTACAATGAGCAGTTCTTC
TRBV7-9	few	TRBJ2-7	-	CASTGYYEQYF	TGTGCCAGCACCGGATACTACGAGCAGTACTTC
TRBV19	-	TRBJ1-1	-	CASSPLTSTFTEAFF	TGTGCCAGTAGTCCCCTGACTTCGACCTTCACTGAAGCTTTCTTT
TRBV9	-	TRBJ2-5	TRBD1	CASSVAPRQGQETQYF	TGTGCCAGCAGCGTAGCTCCCAGACAGGGGCAAGAGACCCAGTACTTC
TRBV28	-	TRBJ2-2	-	CASSQQYTGELFF	TGTGCCAGCAGCCAACAGTACACCGGGGAGCTGTTTTTT
TRBV30	few	TRBJ2-1	-	CAWNALANEGGEQFF	TGTGCCTGGAATGCGCTAGCGAACGAGGGTGGTGAGCAGTTCTTC
TRBV9	few	TRBJ2-2	-	CASSVAEGAAYTGELFF	TGTGCCAGCAGCGTAGCCGAAGGGGCAGCTTACACCGGGGAGCTGTTTTTT
TRBV5-4	many	TRBJ2-5	-	CASSLVPVETQYF	TGTGCCAGCAGCTTGGTGCCTGTAGAGACCCAGTACTTC
TRBV15	many	TRBJ2-1	-	CATSEQRLSYNEQFF	TGTGCCACCAGCGAGCAGCGGCTCTCCTACAATGAGCAGTTCTTC
TRBV27	many	TRBJ2-7	TRBD2	CASSRAGGPYEQYF	TGTGCCAGCAGTAGAGCGGGAGGGCCCTACGAGCAGTACTTC
TRBV19	-	TRBJ1-1	TRBD1	CASSTRDRANTEAFF	TGTGCCAGTAGTACCCGGGACAGGGCGAACACTGAAGCTTTCTTT
TRBV15	-	TRBJ2-5	-	CATRPGGAAQETQYF	TGTGCCACCCGCCCAGGGGGGGCGGCCCAAGAGACCCAGTACTTC
TRBV29-1	few	TRBJ2-7	-	CSGGDSYEQYF	TGCAGCGGGGGGGACAGCTACGAGCAGTACTTC
TRBV14	few	TRBJ1-3	-	CASSISNTIYF	TGTGCCAGCAGCATATCAAACACCATATATTTT
TRBV7-2	-	TRBJ1-2	-	CASSLGPRGGYTF	TGTGCCAGCAGCCTAGGGCCCCGCGGTGGCTACACCTTC
TRBV4-2	-	TRBJ2-4	-	CASSQGTVIAKNIQYF	TGTGCCAGCAGCCAAGGGACAGTTATAGCCAAAAACATTCAGTACTTC